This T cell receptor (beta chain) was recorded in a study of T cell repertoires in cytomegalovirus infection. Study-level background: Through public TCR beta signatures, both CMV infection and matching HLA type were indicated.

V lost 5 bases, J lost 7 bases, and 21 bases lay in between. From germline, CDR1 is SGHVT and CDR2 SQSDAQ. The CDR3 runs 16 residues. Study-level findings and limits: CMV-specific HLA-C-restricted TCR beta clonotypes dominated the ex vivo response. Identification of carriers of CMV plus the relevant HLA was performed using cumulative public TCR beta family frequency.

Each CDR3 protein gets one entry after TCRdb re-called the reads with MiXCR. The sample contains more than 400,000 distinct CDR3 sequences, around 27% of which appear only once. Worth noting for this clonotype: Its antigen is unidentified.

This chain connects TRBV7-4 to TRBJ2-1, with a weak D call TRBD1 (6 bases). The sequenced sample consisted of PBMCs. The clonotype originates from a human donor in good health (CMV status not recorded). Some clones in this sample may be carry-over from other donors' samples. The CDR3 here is CASSPTAPTRGNEQFF. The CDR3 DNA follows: TGTGCCAGCAGCCCCACGGCTCCTACTAGGGGGAATGAGCAGTTCTTC.